These 15 T cell receptor beta chains share one sample of origin, sequenced in a study of early T cells in non-severe SARS-CoV-2 infection. TCRdb called the 5' RACE reads again in MiXCR, with one record for every CDR3 protein. Of about 83,000 distinct CDR3 sequences listed, 10% to 15% were seen once; the top ten hold just over 6.5%. Material for sequencing was whole blood. The receptors derive from an adult who was a healthcare worker with PCR-confirmed SARS-CoV-2 infection or an uninfected control (not recorded which).

This clonotype occurred a few times. The chain recombines TRBV7-9 with TRBJ2-3; no reliable D call. The CDR3 consists of 11 residues. V was pared by 7 bases and J by 5 bases, with 7 bases between. The germline V gene encodes CDR1 SEHNR and CDR2 FQNEAQ (reference sequence). The CDR3 is CASTWEDTQYF. CDR3 nucleotide sequence: TGTGCCAGCACGTGGGAAGATACGCAGTATTTT. Based on the CDR3 plus reference TRBV7-9 and TRBJ2-3, the full variable domain is DTGVSQNPRHKITKRGQNVTFRCDPISEHNRLYWYRQTLGQGPEFLTYFQNEAQLEKSRLLSDRFSAERPKGSFSTLEIQRTEQGDSAMYLCASTWEDTQYFGPGTRLTVL.

This clonotype occurred many times. The J gene is TRBJ1-1, the V gene TRBV25-1, with no clear D. The CDR3 runs 13 residues. With 2 bases removed from V and 1 base from J, the gap between germline ends came to 5 bases. Germline CDR1 reads MGHDK; CDR2 reads SYGVNS. DNA for the CDR3: TGTGCCAGCAGTGAAATGGGGAACACTGAAGCTTTCTTT. The encoded protein is CASSEMGNTEAFF.

This clonotype has a handful of counts. The chain couples TRBV6-6 to TRBJ1-2; D call uncertain. V shed 0 bases and J shed 3 bases, with 14 bases lying between them. Per germline, CDR1 MNHNY and CDR2 SVGAGI (reference sequence). The CDR3 covers 16 residues. The CDR3 protein is CASSYSIWKMDYGYTF. CDR3 DNA: TGTGCCAGCAGTTACTCGATCTGGAAGATGGACTATGGCTACACCTTC.

Only a few counts were recorded for this clonotype. This rearrangement joins TRBV6-5 to TRBJ2-7; tentative D call: TRBD2 (6 bases). Trimming took off 6 bases at V and 7 bases at J, with 19 bases between the two ends. Germline V gene data show CDR1 as MNHEY and CDR2 as SVGAGI. CDR3 length equals 14 residues. The CDR3 DNA sequence: TGTGCCAGCAGGACCCAGGGTTACCGGGGGGAGCAGTACTTC. Translated: CASRTQGYRGEQYF.

This clonotype came up a few times. The chain recombines TRBV14 with TRBJ1-3, with 9 bases lining up with TRBD1. Losses at the gene ends were 4 bases for V and 3 bases for J; bases not matched to a gene: 4. CDR3 length equals 15 residues. Germline values: CDR1 SGHDN, CDR2 FVKESK. This CDR3 is CASSPGTGFGNTIYF. As DNA, the CDR3 is TGTGCCAGCAGCCCCGGGACAGGGTTTGGAAACACCATATATTTT.

The table lists this clonotype with a few counts. The chain has TRBV9 and TRBJ2-7, with 11 nucleotides matching TRBD1. Germline loops: CDR1 SGDLS, CDR2 YYNGEE. V was pared by 4 bases and J by 9 bases, with 9 bases of the junction left unmatched. The length of the CDR3 is 14 residues. The CDR3, as DNA: TGTGCCAGCAGCCCTACCAGAGGGACAGGGGGGCAGTACTTC. As protein: CASSPTRGTGGQYF.

A few counts support this clonotype. The CDR3 DNA reads as TGTGCCAGCACCCCTCATCAGGGGGCCTCTGGGGCCAACGTCCTGACTTTC. This sequence encodes CASTPHQGASGANVLTF. V is TRBV6-2 or TRBV6-3 and J is TRBJ2-6; TRBD1 matches at 8 bases. V lost 7 bases to trimming and J lost 0 bases; unmatched junction nucleotides: 8. Germline V gene data show CDR1 as MNHEY and CDR2 as SVGEGT. The CDR3 consists of 17 residues.

This clonotype has at least ten counts. The V and J genes are TRBV28 and TRBJ2-7; unclear D gene. Germline V gene data show CDR1 as MDHEN and CDR2 as SYDVKM. Trimming cost V 1 base and J 0 bases, with 19 bases left between them. This CDR3 is built from 18 residues. The CDR3 region is CASSLFGMSAGSSYEQYF. CDR3 in DNA: TGTGCCAGCAGTTTATTTGGGATGAGTGCAGGTAGCTCCTACGAGCAGTACTTC.

This chain uses TRBV11-2 with TRBJ2-2; 11 positions agree with TRBD2. This CDR3 has 19 amino acids. Germline assignment: CDR1 SGHAT and CDR2 FQNNGV. J gave up 3 bases and V 5 bases, and 14 bases lay outside the gene matches. CDR3 coding DNA: TGTGCCAGCAGCCAGTCAATCACTAGCGGGAGAGCGTACACCGGGGAGCTGTTTTTT. It yields the protein CASSQSITSGRAYTGELFF.

The gene calls are TRBV5-1 and TRBJ1-6, with TRBD1 identical over 8 bases. Looked up from germline, CDR1 is SGHRS and CDR2 is YFSETQ. V lost 5 bases to trimming and J lost 5 bases; unmatched junction nucleotides: 6. CDR3 length equals 15 residues. The CDR3 sequence is CASRPGQGNNSPLHF. The CDR3, as DNA: TGCGCCAGCAGACCTGGACAGGGAAATAATTCACCCCTCCACTTT.

This clonotype was detected many times. This chain uses TRBV11-2 with TRBJ2-7; D remains unclear. CDR1 SGHAT and CDR2 FQNNGV come from the germline V gene. Trimming stripped 1 base from V and 3 bases from J, with 7 bases between. This CDR3 is 13 amino acids long. The CDR3 loop is CASSLVPHYEQYF. The CDR3 DNA follows: TGTGCCAGCAGCTTAGTCCCCCACTACGAGCAGTACTTC.

This clonotype showed up many times. The chain couples TRBV20-1 to TRBJ1-1, with D possibly matching TRBD1 (5 bases). Germline lookup yields CDR1 DFQATT and CDR2 SNEGSKA (reference sequence). The CDR3 consists of 13 residues. V was shortened by 5 bases and J by 4 bases, with 14 bases between the two germline ends. This chain's CDR3 is CSAFTGGFTEAFF. Here the CDR3 DNA reads TGCAGTGCTTTCACCGGGGGGTTCACTGAAGCTTTCTTT.

The chain combines TRBV12-3 or TRBV12-4 with TRBJ1-4; D possibly corresponds to TRBD1 (5 bases). The CDR3 sequence is 17 residues long. Trimming pared 3 bases from V and 8 bases from J, leaving 22 bases between. The CDR3 sequence: CASSFFRRGTMGEKLFF. The CDR3, as DNA: TGTGCCAGCAGTTTTTTCCGGAGGGGAACAATGGGAGAAAAACTGTTTTTT.

This clonotype was counted a few times. The gene calls are TRBV3-1 and TRBJ2-5; D call uncertain. The CDR3 runs to 11 residues. Trimming took off 4 bases at V and 14 bases at J, with 14 bases between the two ends. Germline values: CDR1 LGHDT, CDR2 YNNKEL (reference sequence). The CDR3 DNA reads TGTGCCAGCAGCCTCGAGAAGAGGAACTACTTC. Translated: CASSLEKRNYF.

The V call is TRBV5-1, the J call TRBJ2-6; 7 positions agree with TRBD1. The V segment lost 5 bases and the J segment 2 bases; nucleotides outside the gene matches: 4. Germline values: CDR1 SGHRS, CDR2 YFSETQ. This CDR3 contains 15 residues. CDR3 sequence reads: CASRGGLTGANVLTF. Here the CDR3 DNA reads TGCGCCAGCAGAGGGGGCCTGACTGGGGCCAACGTCCTGACTTTC.